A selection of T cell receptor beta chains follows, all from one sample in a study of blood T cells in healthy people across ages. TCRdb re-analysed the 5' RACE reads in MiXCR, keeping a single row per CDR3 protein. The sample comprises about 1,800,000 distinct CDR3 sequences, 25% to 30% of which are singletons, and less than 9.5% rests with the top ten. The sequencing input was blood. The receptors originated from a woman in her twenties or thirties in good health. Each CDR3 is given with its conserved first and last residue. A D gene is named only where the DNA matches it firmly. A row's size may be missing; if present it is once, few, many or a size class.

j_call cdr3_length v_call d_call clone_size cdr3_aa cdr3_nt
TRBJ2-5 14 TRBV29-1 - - CSVGIIGGQETQYF TGCAGCGTTGGGATCATAGGGGGTCAAGAGACCCAGTACTTC
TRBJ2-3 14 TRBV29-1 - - CSVVRIPGTDTQYF TGCAGCGTTGTTCGGATTCCCGGCACAGATACGCAGTATTTT
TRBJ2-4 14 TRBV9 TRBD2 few CASSVGGTQNIQYF TGTGCCAGCAGCGTGGGGGGGACTCAAAACATTCAGTACTTC
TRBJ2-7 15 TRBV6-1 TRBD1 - CASSEGQGPSYEQYF TGTGCCAGCAGTGAAGGACAGGGTCCCTCCTACGAGCAGTACTTC
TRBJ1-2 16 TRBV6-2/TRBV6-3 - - CASSHPAPGTIYGYTF TGTGCCAGCAGTCACCCAGCCCCAGGGACAATTTATGGCTACACCTTC
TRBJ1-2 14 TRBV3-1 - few CASSSGLLYYGYTF TGTGCCAGCAGCTCCGGCCTTCTTTACTATGGCTACACCTTC
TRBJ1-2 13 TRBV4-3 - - CASSRSTGNGYTF TGCGCCAGCAGCCGTTCCACAGGGAACGGCTACACCTTC
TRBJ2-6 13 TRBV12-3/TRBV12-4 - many CASSKYGANVLTF TGTGCCAGCTCTAAATACGGGGCCAACGTCCTGACTTTC
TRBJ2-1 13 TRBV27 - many CAAGPGAYNEQFF TGTGCGGCCGGGCCGGGAGCCTACAATGAGCAGTTCTTC
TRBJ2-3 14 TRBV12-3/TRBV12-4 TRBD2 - CASSLGGLAGEQYF TGTGCCAGCAGTTTGGGGGGACTAGCGGGAGAACAGTATTTT
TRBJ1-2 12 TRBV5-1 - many CASSDSYYGYTF TGCGCCAGCAGCGACAGCTACTATGGCTACACCTTC
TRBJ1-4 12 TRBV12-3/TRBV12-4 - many CASSPFNEKLFF TGTGCCAGCAGCCCCTTCAATGAAAAACTGTTTTTT
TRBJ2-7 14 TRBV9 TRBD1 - CTSSPGTGIYEQYF TGTACCAGCAGCCCAGGGACAGGGATCTACGAGCAGTACTTC
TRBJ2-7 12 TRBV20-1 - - CSAPLNGYEQYF TGCAGTGCTCCATTGAATGGTTACGAGCAGTACTTC
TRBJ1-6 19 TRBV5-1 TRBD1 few CASSLEGQGPSSYNSPLHF TGCGCCAGCAGCTTGGAGGGACAGGGGCCTAGCTCCTATAATTCACCCCTCCACTTT
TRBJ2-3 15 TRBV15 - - CATSIKTPGTDTQYF TGTGCCACCAGCATTAAGACTCCCGGCACAGATACGCAGTATTTT
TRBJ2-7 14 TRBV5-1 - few CASSLALQGDEQYF TGCGCCAGCAGCTTGGCCCTACAGGGTGACGAGCAGTACTTC
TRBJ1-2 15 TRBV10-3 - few CAISARGPRDYGYTF TGTGCCATCAGTGCAAGGGGACCTCGAGACTATGGCTACACCTTC
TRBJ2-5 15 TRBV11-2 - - CASRDPLRRGETQYF TGTGCCAGCAGGGATCCGCTGAGGCGTGGGGAGACCCAGTACTTC
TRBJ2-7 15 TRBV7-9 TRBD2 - CASSLTVAGVYEQYF TGTGCCAGCAGCTTAACGGTAGCGGGGGTCTACGAGCAGTACTTC
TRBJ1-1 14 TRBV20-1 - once CSARSLIWNTEAFF TGCAGTGCTAGATCTTTGATCTGGAACACTGAAGCTTTCTTT
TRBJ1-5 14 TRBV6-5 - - CASSRDERSQPQHF TGTGCCAGCAGTCGGGACGAGAGGTCTCAGCCCCAGCATTTT
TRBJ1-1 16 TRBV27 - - CASSLDSLGMNTEAFF TGTGCCAGCAGTCTCGACTCCCTGGGGATGAACACTGAAGCTTTCTTT
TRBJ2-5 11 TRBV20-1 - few CSARGIQTQYF TGCAGTGCTAGGGGGATTCAGACCCAGTACTTC
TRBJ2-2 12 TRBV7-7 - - CASSTQNGELFF TGTGCCAGCAGCACCCAGAACGGGGAGCTGTTTTTT
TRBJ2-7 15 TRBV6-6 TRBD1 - CASSSYGTGVYEQYF TGTGCCAGCAGTTCGTACGGGACAGGCGTTTACGAGCAGTACTTC
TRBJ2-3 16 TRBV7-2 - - CASSPQTRRGTDTQYF TGTGCCAGCAGCCCGCAGACTAGACGAGGCACAGATACGCAGTATTTT
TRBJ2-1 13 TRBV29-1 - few CSVRQILQETQFF TGCAGCGTACGACAGATCCTACAAGAGACCCAGTTCTTC
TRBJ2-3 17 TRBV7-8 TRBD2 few CASSFGLAGAGTDTQYF TGTGCCAGCAGCTTCGGCCTAGCGGGAGCAGGCACAGATACGCAGTATTTT
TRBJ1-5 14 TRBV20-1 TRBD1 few CSVSTGTANQPQHF TGCAGTGTGAGCACCGGGACAGCCAATCAGCCCCAGCATTTT
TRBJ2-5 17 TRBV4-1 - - CASSQEEGGPFQETQYF TGCGCCAGCAGCCAAGAGGAGGGGGGGCCCTTCCAAGAGACCCAGTACTTC
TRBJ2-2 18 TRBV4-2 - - CASSQEETEPAKTGELFF TGTGCCAGCAGCCAAGAAGAAACGGAGCCGGCGAAGACCGGGGAGCTGTTTTTT
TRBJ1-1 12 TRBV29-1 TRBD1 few CSPTGANTEAFF TGCAGCCCCACAGGGGCGAACACTGAAGCTTTCTTT
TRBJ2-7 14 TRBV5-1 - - CASSLAKGLYEQYF TGCGCCAGCAGCTTGGCCAAGGGACTCTACGAGCAGTACTTC
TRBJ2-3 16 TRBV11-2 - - CASSSRGEPSTDTQYF TGTGCCAGCAGCTCTAGGGGGGAACCTAGCACAGATACGCAGTATTTT
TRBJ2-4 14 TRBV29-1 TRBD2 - CSVVEREEMYTQYF TGCAGCGTTGTAGAACGGGAGGAAATGTACACTCAGTACTTC
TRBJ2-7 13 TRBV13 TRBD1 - CASSSTGDHEQYF TGTGCCAGCAGCTCCACAGGGGACCACGAGCAGTACTTC
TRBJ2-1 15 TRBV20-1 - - CSALHPRGGYNEQFF TGCAGTGCCCTTCACCCCAGGGGTGGCTACAATGAGCAGTTCTTC
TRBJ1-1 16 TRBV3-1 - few CASSQEETDRDTEAFF TGTGCCAGCAGCCAAGAAGAGACAGACCGGGACACTGAAGCTTTCTTT
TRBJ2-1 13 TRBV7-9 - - CASSPDWLDEQFF TGTGCCAGCAGCCCGGACTGGTTGGATGAGCAGTTCTTC
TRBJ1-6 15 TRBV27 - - CASSEGGTYNSPLHF TGTGCCAGCAGTGAGGGCGGAACCTATAATTCACCCCTCCACTTT
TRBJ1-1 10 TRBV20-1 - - CSVSRTEAFF TGCAGTGTTTCCAGGACTGAAGCTTTCTTT
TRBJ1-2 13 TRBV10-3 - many CAIRGTQDYGYTF TGTGCCATCAGGGGGACGCAGGACTATGGCTACACCTTC
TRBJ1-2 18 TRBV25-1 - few CASSESRVVGRGSYGHTF -
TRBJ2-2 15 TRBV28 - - CASSTGTPNTGELFF TGTGCCAGCAGCACCGGGACACCGAACACCGGGGAGCTGTTTTTT